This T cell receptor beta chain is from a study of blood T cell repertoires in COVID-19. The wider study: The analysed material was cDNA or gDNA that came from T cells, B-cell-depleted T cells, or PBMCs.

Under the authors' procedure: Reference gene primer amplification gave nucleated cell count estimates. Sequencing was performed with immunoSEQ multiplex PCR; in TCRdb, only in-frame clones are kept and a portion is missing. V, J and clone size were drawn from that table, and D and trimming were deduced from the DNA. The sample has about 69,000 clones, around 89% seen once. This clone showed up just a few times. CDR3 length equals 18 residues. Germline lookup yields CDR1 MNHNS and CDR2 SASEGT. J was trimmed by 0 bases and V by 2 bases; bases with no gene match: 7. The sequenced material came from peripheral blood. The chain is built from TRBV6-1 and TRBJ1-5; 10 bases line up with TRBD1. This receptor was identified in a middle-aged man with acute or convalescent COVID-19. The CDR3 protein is CASSEWDRGWDSNQPQHF. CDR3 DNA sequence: TGTGCCAGCAGTGAATGGGACAGGGGTTGGGATAGCAATCAGCCCCAGCATTTT.